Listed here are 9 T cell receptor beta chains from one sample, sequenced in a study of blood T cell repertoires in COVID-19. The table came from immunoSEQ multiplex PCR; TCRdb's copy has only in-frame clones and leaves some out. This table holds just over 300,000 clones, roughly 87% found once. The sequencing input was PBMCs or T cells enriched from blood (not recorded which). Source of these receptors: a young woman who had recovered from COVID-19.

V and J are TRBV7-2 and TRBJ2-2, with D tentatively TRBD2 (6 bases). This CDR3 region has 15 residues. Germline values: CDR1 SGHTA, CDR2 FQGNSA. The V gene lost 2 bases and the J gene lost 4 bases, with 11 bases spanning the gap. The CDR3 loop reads CASSLSGSGTGELFF. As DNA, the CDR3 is TGTGCCAGCAGCTTATCCGGGAGTGGCACCGGGGAGCTGTTTTTT.

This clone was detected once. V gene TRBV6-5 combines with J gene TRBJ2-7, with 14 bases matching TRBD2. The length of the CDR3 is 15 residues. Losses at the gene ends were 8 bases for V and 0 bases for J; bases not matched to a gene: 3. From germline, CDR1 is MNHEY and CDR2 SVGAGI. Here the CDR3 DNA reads TGTGCCAGCCTGGGGACTAGCGGGAGCTCCTACGAGCAGTACTTC. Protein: CASLGTSGSSYEQYF.

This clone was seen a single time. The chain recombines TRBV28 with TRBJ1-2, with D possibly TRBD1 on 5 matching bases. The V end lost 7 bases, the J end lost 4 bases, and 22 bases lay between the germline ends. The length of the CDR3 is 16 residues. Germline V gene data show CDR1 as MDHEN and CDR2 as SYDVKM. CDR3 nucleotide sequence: TGTGCCAGCACTTTCGCGACATCAGGGACTCCCTATGGCTACACCTTC. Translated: CASTFATSGTPYGYTF.

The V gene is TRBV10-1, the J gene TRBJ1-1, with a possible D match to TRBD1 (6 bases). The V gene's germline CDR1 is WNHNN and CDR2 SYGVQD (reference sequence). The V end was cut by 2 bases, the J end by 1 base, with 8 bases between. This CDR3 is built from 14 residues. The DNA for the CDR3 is TGCGCCAGCAGTGAGGACAGGAAGAACACTGAAGCTTTCTTT. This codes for CASSEDRKNTEAFF.

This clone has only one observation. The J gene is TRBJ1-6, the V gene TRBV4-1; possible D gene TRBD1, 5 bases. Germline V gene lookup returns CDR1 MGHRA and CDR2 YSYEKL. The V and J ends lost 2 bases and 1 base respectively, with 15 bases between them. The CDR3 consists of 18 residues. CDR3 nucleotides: TGCGCCAGCAGCCAACGGGCACCAAGGGGTTCCTATAATTCACCCCTCCACTTT. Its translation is CASSQRAPRGSYNSPLHF.

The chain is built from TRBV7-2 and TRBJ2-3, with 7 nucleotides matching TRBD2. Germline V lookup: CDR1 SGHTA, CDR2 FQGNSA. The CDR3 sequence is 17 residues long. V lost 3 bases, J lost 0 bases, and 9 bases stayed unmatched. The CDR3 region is CASSLDSLADSTDTQYF. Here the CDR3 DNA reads TGTGCCAGCAGCTTGGATTCGCTAGCGGATAGCACAGATACGCAGTATTTT.

CDR3 DNA: TGTGCCACCAGCGATCAAGGTGCAGGTTACACCGGGGAGCTGTTTTTT. It is translated as CATSDQGAGYTGELFF. This chain connects TRBV24-1 to TRBJ2-2; D is undetermined. The CDR3 contains 16 residues. Deletions cut 7 bases from V and 3 bases from J, with 17 bases between. The germline gives CDR1 KGHDR, CDR2 SFDVKD.

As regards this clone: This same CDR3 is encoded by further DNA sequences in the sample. The CDR3 sequence: CASSLDREGTEAFF. Here the CDR3 DNA reads TGCGCCAGCAGCTTGGACAGGGAAGGTACTGAAGCTTTCTTT. The chain uses TRBV5-1 and TRBJ1-1, with a tentative D call TRBD1 (6 bases). Trimming took off 0 bases at V and 5 bases at J, with 11 bases between the two ends. The CDR3 extends over 14 amino acids. The germline CDR1 and CDR2 sequences are SGHRS and YFSETQ.

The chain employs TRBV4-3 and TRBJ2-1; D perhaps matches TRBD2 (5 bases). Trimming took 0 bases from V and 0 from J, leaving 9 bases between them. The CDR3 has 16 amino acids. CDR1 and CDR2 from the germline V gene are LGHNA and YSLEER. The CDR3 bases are TGCGCCAGCAGCCAAGACGGACGGGGCTCCTACAATGAGCAGTTCTTC. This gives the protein CASSQDGRGSYNEQFF.